The next 15 T cell receptor beta chains were all read from a single sample in a study of T-cell reconstitution after alpha-beta-depleted transplantation in children. Unique molecular identifiers tagged the TCRbeta library. A single record per CDR3 protein comes from TCRdb applying MiXCR to the PCR reads. The repertoire consists of some 440,000 distinct CDR3 sequences, with 16% occurring once and the leading ten covering under 30%. The input for sequencing was PBMCs, mostly from graft donor cells, taken 360 days after TCRalphabeta/CD19-depleted stem cell transplant. These receptors originate from a boy younger than two who had a stem cell transplant for Wiskott-Aldrich syndrome, so the T cells may come from the graft donor.

A few counts support this clonotype. This chain links TRBV12-3 or TRBV12-4 with TRBJ2-5; maybe TRBD1 (5 bases). V was pared by 1 base and J by 2 bases, with 11 bases between. The CDR3 extends over 15 amino acids. DNA for the CDR3: TGTGCCAGCAGTTTAGGGCAGGACAAGCAAGAGACCCAGTACTTC. The encoded protein is CASSLGQDKQETQYF.

Only a few counts were recorded for this clonotype. The chain couples TRBV12-3 or TRBV12-4 to TRBJ2-7; D is ambiguous. The CDR3 length is 13 residues. Trimming removed 6 bases from V and 0 bases from J, with 9 bases in between. CDR3 residues: CASRFGVSYEQYF. The CDR3, as DNA: TGTGCCAGCAGGTTTGGGGTCTCCTACGAGCAGTACTTC.

This chain links TRBV7-9 with TRBJ2-7; 8 bases are shared with TRBD2. With 5 bases clipped from V and 0 bases from J, the junction kept 3 bases outside the gene matches. Germline lookup yields CDR1 SEHNR and CDR2 FQNEAQ (reference sequence). The CDR3 totals 14 residues. The CDR3 DNA is TGTGCCAGCAGCGTACTAGCGGCCTCCTACGAGCAGTACTTC. Amino acids: CASSVLAASYEQYF.

The J gene is TRBJ2-5, the V gene TRBV20-1; no firm D call. The germline V gene has CDR1 DFQATT and CDR2 SNEGSKA (reference sequence). The CDR3 totals 11 residues. V shed 3 bases and J shed 5 bases, with 7 bases lying between them. CDR3 in DNA: TGCAGTGCTAGGGTGGTGGAGACCCAGTACTTC. Translated: CSARVVETQYF.

The V gene is TRBV19, the J gene TRBJ2-3; unclear D gene. This CDR3 comprises 12 residues. From germline, CDR1 is LNHDA and CDR2 SQIVND (reference sequence). Trimming removed 3 bases at V and 0 bases at J, with 1 base between. CDR3 DNA: TGTGCCAGTAGTATCAGCACAGATACGCAGTATTTT. Translating it yields CASSISTDTQYF. The full variable domain, its missing parts supplied by reference TRBV19 and TRBJ2-3, is DGGITQSPKYLFRKEGQNVTLSCEQNLNHDAMYWYRQDPGQGLRLIYYSQIVNDFQKGDIAEGYSVSREKKESFPLTVTSAQKNPTAFYLCASSISTDTQYFGPGTRLTVL.

V is TRBV10-3 and J is TRBJ2-7, with a possible D match to TRBD1 (5 bases). With 10 bases removed from V and 5 bases from J, the gap between germline ends came to 18 bases. CDR1 is ENHRY and CDR2 is SYGVKD in the germline V gene. The CDR3 sequence is 13 residues long. The CDR3 spells CATREDSSNEQYF. CDR3 in DNA: TGTGCCACCAGGGAAGACAGTTCGAACGAGCAGTACTTC.

The V and J genes are TRBV11-2 and TRBJ2-1; possibly TRBD2 for D (6 bases). Germline V lookup: CDR1 SGHAT, CDR2 FQNNGV. This CDR3 has 12 residues. The V and J ends lost 10 bases and 7 bases respectively, with 14 bases between them. The CDR3 sequence is CATYSGTNEQFF. Here the CDR3 DNA reads TGTGCCACTTATAGCGGTACGAATGAGCAGTTCTTC.

This clonotype was detected a few times. V and J are TRBV3-1 and TRBJ2-3, with a possible D match to TRBD2 (5 bases). Trimming pared 1 base from V and 1 base from J, leaving 12 bases between. Germline CDR1 is LGHDT and CDR2 is YNNKEL (reference sequence). The CDR3 extends over 16 amino acids. The CDR3 region is CASSQAIASRTDTQYF. DNA for the CDR3: TGTGCCAGCAGCCAAGCGATAGCGTCCCGCACAGATACGCAGTATTTT.

The genes are TRBV6-6 and TRBJ2-7, with 9 bases matching TRBD2. With V trimmed by 5 bases and J by 7 bases, 6 bases remained unmatched. In germline, CDR1 is MNHNY, CDR2 SVGAGI (reference sequence). The CDR3 has 13 amino acids. The CDR3: CASSTRLAGEQYF. The CDR3 bases are TGTGCCAGCAGTACCCGGCTAGCGGGAGAGCAGTACTTC.

This clonotype was seen ten or more times. V gene TRBV28 combines with J gene TRBJ2-1; D is uncertain. V was cut by 4 bases and J by 3 bases, with 4 bases left in between. This CDR3 is 12 amino acids long. Germline V gives CDR1 MDHEN, CDR2 SYDVKM. The CDR3 nucleotides read TGTGCCAGCAGTTACAGCTACAATGAGCAGTTCTTC. This translates into CASSYSYNEQFF.

This sequence joins TRBV5-1 and TRBJ2-1; D gene unclear. This CDR3 spans 15 amino acids. V was trimmed by 2 bases and J by 10 bases, leaving 19 bases between them. Germline values: CDR1 SGHRS, CDR2 YFSETQ. The CDR3 sequence: CASSFMSTPPREQFF. The CDR3 region has the DNA TGCGCCAGCAGCTTTATGTCTACCCCTCCAAGAGAGCAGTTCTTC.

The V and J genes are TRBV5-1 and TRBJ2-7; D gene uncertain. Germline CDR1 reads SGHRS; CDR2 reads YFSETQ. Trimming took off 4 bases at V and 1 base at J, with 12 bases between the two ends. The CDR3 has 14 residues. The CDR3: CASSDIEDSYEQYF. The CDR3 bases are TGCGCCAGCAGCGATATAGAGGATTCCTACGAGCAGTACTTC.

This clonotype was seen at least ten times. The chain links TRBV12-3 or TRBV12-4 to TRBJ2-1; possibly TRBD2 for D (5 bases). V dropped 3 bases and J dropped 10 bases, with 10 bases sitting between them. The CDR3 has 12 residues. CDR3 sequence (DNA): TGTGCCAGCAGTTTGAACGGGGTAGAGCAGTTCTTC. This sequence encodes CASSLNGVEQFF.

The sample holds a few counts of this clonotype. The gene calls are TRBV20-1 and TRBJ1-5; a weak D match, TRBD1 (5 bases). Germline V gene lookup returns CDR1 DFQATT and CDR2 SNEGSKA (reference sequence). The CDR3 is 14 residues long. V gave up 0 bases and J gave up 5 bases, with 11 bases separating them. The CDR3 region has the DNA TGCAGTGCTAGAGATCCCGGGGGACATCAGCCCCAGCATTTT. It yields the protein CSARDPGGHQPQHF.

This clonotype was found a few times. At one end, the junction sequence differs from germline, possibly due to a read error. The rearrangement uses TRBV2 and TRBJ2-7; D unclear. This CDR3 is built from 11 residues. From germline, CDR1 is SNHLY and CDR2 FYNNEI. The DNA for the CDR3 is TGTGCCAGCAGGGAAGCCTACGAGCAGTACTTC. This gives the protein CASREAYEQYF.